This T cell receptor beta chain was identified in a study of tumor and adjacent non-tumor tissue in lung cancer. For the study at large: Approximately 4.2 million productive TCRbeta reads were obtained per sample on average.

CDR3 length equals 13 residues. Germline V gives CDR1 SGHNT, CDR2 YENEEA. The template was RNA from unsorted bulk tissue. The normal lung tissue was taken more than 3 cm from the tumor edge. Three rounds of nested PCR, following a modified ARM-PCR protocol, produced the TCRbeta library. MiXCR, applied by TCRdb to the multiplex PCR reads, yields one record per CDR3 protein. The sample yields around 82,000 distinct CDR3 sequences, about four fifths seen once. In regard to this clonotype: Mismatch with germline at one junction end may stem from a read error.

The J gene is TRBJ2-5, the V gene TRBV11-3; 8 positions match TRBD2. What was sequenced was distant non-tumor lung tissue. This sequence originates from a man aged 55 to 70 with non-small cell lung cancer. DNA for the CDR3: TGTGCCATCGAGGGACTAGGTGGGGGGACCCAGTATTTC. Encoded protein: CAIEGLGGGTQYF. Supplemented by reference TRBV11-3 and TRBJ2-5, the full variable domain reads EAGVVQSPRYKIIEKKQPVAFWCNPISGHNTLYWYLQNLGQGPELLIRYENEEAVDDSQLPKDRFSAERLKGVDSTLKIQPAELGDSAVYLCAIEGLGGGTQYFGPGTRLLVL.